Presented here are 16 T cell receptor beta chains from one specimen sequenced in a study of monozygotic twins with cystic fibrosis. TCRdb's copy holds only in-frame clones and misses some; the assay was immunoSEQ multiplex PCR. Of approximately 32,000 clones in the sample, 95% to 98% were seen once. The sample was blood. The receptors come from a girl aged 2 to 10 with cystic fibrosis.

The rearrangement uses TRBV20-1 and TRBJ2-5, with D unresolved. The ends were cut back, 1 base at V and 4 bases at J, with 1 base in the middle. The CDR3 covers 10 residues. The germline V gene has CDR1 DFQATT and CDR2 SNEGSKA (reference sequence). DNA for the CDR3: TGCAGTGCTAGAGTAGAGACCCAGTACTTC. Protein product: CSARVETQYF.

The CDR3 sequence is CASSQDGRGIYGYTF. The CDR3 nucleotides are TGCGCCAGCAGCCAAGATGGCCGTGGAATCTATGGCTACACCTTC. The V call is TRBV4-1, the J call TRBJ1-2, with D unclear. This CDR3 has 15 residues. Germline CDR1 is MGHRA and CDR2 is YSYEKL. V lost 0 bases and J 4 bases, leaving 12 bases between the germline ends.

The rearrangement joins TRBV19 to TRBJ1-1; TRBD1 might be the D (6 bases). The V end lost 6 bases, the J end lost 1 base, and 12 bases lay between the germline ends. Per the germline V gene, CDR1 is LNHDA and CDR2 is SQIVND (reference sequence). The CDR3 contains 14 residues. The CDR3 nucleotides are TGTGCCAGTAGCGCTCGGGGGCCGAACACTGAAGCTTTCTTT. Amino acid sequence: CASSARGPNTEAFF.

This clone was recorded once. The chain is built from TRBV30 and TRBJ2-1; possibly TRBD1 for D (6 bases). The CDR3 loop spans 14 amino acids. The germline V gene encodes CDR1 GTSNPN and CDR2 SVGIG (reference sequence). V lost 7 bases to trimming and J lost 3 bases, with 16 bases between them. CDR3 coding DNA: TGTGCCTCGAAAGGGGGAGTGTACTACAATGAGCAGTTCTTC. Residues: CASKGGVYYNEQFF.

The CDR3 reads CASSAWTGYAFF. The CDR3 DNA follows: TGTGCCAGCAGCGCCTGGACAGGGTATGCTTTCTTT. The chain has TRBV5-4 and TRBJ1-1; 8 bases align to TRBD1. The germline CDR1 and CDR2 sequences are SGHNT and YYREEE (reference sequence). V shed 4 bases and J 11 bases; nucleotides not matched to a gene: 7. This CDR3 region has 12 residues.

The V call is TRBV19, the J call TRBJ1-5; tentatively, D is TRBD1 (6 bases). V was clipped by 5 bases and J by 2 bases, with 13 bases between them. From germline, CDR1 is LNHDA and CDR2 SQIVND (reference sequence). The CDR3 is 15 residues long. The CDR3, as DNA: TGTGCCAGTAGTGGGGGGCGCGGAGGCAATCAGCCCCAGCATTTT. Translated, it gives CASSGGRGGNQPQHF.

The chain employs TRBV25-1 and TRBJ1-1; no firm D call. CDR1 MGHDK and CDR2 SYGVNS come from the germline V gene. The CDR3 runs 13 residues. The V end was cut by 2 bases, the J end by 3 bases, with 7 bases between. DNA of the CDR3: TGTGCCAGCAGTGAAGTCGGGGACACTGAAGCTTTCTTT. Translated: CASSEVGDTEAFF.

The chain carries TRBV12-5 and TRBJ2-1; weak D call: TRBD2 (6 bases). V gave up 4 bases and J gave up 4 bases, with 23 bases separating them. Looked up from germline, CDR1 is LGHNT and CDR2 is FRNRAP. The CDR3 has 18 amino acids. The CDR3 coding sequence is TGTGCTAGTGGTTCAACCCGAGGGACGGGGGAAAATTACAATGAGCAGTTCTTC. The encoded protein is CASGSTRGTGENYNEQFF.

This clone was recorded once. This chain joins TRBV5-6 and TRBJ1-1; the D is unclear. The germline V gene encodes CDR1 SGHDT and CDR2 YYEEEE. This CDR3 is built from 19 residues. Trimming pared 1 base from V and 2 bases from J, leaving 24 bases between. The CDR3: CASSLLIQVWSDDNTEAFF. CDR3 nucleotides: TGTGCCAGCAGCTTGTTAATCCAGGTTTGGAGTGATGATAACACTGAAGCTTTCTTT.

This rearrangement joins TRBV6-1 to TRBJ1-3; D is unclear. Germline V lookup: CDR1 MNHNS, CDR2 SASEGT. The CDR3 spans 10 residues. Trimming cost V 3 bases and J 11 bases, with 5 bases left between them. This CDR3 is CASSDHPIYF. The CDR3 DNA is TGTGCCAGCAGTGATCATCCCATATATTTT.

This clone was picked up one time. The CDR3 region has the DNA TGTGCCAGCAGCCAAGATATAACGGAGACTGAAAAACTGTTTTTT. Translated: CASSQDITETEKLFF. This chain uses TRBV4-2 with TRBJ1-4; D remains ambiguous. V was trimmed by 0 bases and J by 7 bases, leaving 12 bases between them. This CDR3 contains 15 residues. The V gene's germline CDR1 is LGHNA and CDR2 YNFKEQ.

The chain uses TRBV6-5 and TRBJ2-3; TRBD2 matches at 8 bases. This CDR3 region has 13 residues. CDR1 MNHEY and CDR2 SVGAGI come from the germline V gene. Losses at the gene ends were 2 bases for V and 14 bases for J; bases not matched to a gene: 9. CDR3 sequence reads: CASSYESGSSRYF. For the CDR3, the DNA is TGTGCCAGCAGTTACGAGAGCGGGAGCAGTCGGTATTTT.

The CDR3 reads CASSYSPGGPYNEQFF. CDR3 nucleotide sequence: TGTGCCAGCAGTTACTCCCCAGGGGGGCCCTACAATGAGCAGTTCTTC. This chain links TRBV6-5 with TRBJ2-1, with a possible D match to TRBD1 (7 bases). Germline V gene data show CDR1 as MNHEY and CDR2 as SVGAGI. Trimming pared 0 bases from V and 2 bases from J, leaving 11 bases between. The CDR3 contains 16 residues.

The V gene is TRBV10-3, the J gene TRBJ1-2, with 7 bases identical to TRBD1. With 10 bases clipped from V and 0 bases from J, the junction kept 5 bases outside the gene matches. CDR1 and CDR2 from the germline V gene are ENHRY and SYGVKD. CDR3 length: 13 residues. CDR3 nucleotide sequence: TGTGCCACCAGGGACAGCACTAACTATGGCTACACCTTC. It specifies CATRDSTNYGYTF.

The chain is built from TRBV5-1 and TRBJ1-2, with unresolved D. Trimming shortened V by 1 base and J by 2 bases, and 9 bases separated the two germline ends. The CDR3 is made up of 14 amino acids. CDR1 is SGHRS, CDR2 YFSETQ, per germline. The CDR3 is CASSLNVGNYGYTF. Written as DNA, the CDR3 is TGCGCCAGCAGCTTGAATGTAGGGAACTATGGCTACACCTTC.

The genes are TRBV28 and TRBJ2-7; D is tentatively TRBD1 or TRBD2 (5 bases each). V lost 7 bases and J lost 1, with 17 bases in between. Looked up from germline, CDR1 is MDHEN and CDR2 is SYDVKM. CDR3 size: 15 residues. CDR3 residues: CASTPMGLASYEQYF. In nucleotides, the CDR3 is TGTGCCAGCACCCCTATGGGGCTAGCATCCTACGAGCAGTACTTC.